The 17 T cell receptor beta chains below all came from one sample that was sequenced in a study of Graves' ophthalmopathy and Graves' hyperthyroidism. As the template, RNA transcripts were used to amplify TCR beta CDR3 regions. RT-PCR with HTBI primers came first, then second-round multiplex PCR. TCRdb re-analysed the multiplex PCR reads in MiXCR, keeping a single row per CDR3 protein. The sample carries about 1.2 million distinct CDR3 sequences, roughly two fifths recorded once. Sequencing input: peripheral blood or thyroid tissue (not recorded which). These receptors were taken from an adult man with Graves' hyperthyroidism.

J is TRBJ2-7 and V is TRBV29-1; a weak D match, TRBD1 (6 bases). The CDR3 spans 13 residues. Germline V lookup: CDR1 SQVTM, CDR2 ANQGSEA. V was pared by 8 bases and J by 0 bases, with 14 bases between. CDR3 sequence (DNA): TGCAGCTTGCAACAGGGACCCTCCTACGAGCAGTACTTC. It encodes CSLQQGPSYEQYF.

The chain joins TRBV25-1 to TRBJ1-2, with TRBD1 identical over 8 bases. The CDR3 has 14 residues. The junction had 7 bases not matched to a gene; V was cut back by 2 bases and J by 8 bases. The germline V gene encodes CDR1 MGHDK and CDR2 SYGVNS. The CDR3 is CASSETRTGSGYTF. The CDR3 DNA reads TGTGCCAGCAGTGAAACCCGGACAGGGAGCGGCTACACCTTC.

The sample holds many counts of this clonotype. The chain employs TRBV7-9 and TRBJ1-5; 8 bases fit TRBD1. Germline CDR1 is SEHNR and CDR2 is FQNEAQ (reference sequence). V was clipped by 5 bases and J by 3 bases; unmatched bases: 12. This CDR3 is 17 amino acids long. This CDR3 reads CASSGSRAGGTNQPQHF. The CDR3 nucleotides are TGTGCCAGCAGCGGCAGTAGGGCAGGGGGCACCAATCAGCCCCAGCATTTT.

CDR3 loop: CASSSRETRGYEQYF. CDR3 DNA sequence: TGTGCCAGCAGCTCCCGGGAGACTAGAGGCTACGAGCAGTACTTC. The chain combines TRBV7-6 with TRBJ2-7, with D perhaps matching TRBD2 (6 bases). Trimming took 4 bases from V and 3 from J, leaving 16 bases between them. In germline, CDR1 is SGHVS, CDR2 FNYEAQ. This CDR3 comprises 15 residues.

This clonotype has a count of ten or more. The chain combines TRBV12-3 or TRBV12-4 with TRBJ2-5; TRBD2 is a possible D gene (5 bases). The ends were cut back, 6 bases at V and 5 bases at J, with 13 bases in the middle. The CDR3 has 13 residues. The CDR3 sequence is CASREEIGETQYF. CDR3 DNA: TGTGCCAGCAGGGAGGAGATCGGGGAGACCCAGTACTTC.

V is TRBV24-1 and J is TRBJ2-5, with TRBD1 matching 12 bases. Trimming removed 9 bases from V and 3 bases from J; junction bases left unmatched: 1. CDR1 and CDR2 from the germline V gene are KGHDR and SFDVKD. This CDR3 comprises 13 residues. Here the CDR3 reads CATGTGGEETQYF. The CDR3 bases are TGTGCCACCGGGACAGGGGGCGAAGAGACCCAGTACTTC.

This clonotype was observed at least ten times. The CDR3, as DNA: TGTGCCAGCAGCCACCGGCGGGAGAACGGGGAGCTGTTTTTT. Its translation is CASSHRRENGELFF. The chain joins TRBV14 to TRBJ2-2; 7 nucleotides match TRBD2. CDR3 size: 14 residues. In germline, CDR1 is SGHDN, CDR2 FVKESK. With V trimmed by 3 bases and J by 7 bases, 5 bases remained unmatched.

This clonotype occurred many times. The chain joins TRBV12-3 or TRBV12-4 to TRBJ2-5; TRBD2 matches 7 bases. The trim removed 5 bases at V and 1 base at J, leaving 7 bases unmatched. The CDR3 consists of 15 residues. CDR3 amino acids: CASSPRLAAQETQYF. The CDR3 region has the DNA TGTGCCAGCAGTCCGCGTCTAGCGGCCCAAGAGACCCAGTACTTC.

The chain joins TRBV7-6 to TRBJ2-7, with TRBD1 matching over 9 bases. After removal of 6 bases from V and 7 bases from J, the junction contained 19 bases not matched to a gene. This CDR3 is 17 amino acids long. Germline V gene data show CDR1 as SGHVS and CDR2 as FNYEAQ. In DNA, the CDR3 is TGTGCCAGCAGTTCATCCGGCCAAACAGGGGGCATTACGGAGCAGTACTTC. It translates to CASSSSGQTGGITEQYF.

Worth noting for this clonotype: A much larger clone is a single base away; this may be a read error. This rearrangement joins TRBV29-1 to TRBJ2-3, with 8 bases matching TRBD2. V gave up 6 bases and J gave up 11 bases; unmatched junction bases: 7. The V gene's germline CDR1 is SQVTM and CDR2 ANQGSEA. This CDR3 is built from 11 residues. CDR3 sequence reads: CSVETSGKQYF. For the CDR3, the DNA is TGCAGCGTCGAAACTAGCGGAAAGCAGTATTTT.

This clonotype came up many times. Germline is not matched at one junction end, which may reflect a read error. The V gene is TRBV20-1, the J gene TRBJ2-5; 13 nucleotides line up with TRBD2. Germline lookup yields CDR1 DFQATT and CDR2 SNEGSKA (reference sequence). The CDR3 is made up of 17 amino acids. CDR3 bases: TGCAGTGCAAGAGGACTAGCGGGAGTTCGGATACAAGAGACCCAGTACTTC. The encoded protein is CSARGLAGVRIQETQYF.

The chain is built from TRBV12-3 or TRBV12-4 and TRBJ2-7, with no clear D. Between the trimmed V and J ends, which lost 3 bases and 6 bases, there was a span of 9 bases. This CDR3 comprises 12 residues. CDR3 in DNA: TGTGCCAGCAGTTTTTCCCTAGGCGAGCAGTACTTC. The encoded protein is CASSFSLGEQYF.

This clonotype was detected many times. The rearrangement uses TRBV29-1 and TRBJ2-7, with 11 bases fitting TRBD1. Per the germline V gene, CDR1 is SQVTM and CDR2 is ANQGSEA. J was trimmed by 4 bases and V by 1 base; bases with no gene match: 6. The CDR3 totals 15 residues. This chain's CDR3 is CSVEGTGTGGYEQYF. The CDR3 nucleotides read TGCAGCGTTGAAGGGACCGGGACAGGGGGATACGAGCAGTACTTC.

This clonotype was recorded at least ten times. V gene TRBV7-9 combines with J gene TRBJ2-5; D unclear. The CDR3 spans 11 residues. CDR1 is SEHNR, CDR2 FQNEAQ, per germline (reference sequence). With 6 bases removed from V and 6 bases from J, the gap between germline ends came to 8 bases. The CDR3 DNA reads TGTGCCAGCAGTTCCGGACAGACCCAGTACTTC. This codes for CASSSGQTQYF.

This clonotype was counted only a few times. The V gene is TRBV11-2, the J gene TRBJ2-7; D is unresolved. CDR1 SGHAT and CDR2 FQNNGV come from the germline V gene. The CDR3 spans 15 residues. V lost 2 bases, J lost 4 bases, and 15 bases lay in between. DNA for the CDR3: TGTGCCAGCAGCTTAAACGACCGAGATTTGTACGAGCAGTACTTC. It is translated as CASSLNDRDLYEQYF.

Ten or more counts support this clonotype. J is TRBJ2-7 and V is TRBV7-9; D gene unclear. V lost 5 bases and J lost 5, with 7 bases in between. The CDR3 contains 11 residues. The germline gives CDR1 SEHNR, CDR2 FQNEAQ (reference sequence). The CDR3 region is CASSPLHEQYF. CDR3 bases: TGTGCCAGCAGCCCCCTCCACGAGCAGTACTTC.

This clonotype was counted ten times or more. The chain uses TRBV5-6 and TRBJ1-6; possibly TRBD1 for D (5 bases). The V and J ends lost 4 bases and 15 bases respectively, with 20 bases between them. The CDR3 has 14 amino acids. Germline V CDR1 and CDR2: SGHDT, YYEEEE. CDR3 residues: CASSLNWGNSYLHF. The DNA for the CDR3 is TGTGCCAGCAGCCTAAATTGGGGCAATTCTTACCTCCACTTT.